One sample yielded the 30 T cell receptor beta chains listed below, sequenced in a study of CD8+CD57+ T cells in acquired aplastic anemia. Patients included in sequencing had previously demonstrated CD8+CD57+ cell expansion by flow cytometry. TCR beta VDJ and CDR3 profiling used genomic DNA as template. One entry per CDR3 protein, called by TCRdb with MiXCR from the reads. Of 150,000 or so distinct CDR3 sequences in the sample, around 47% were seen once. Sequenced sample: sorted CD4+, CD8+, or CD8+CD57+ T cells (not recorded which) from PBMCs. The receptors stem from a human donor with aplastic anemia.

The J gene is TRBJ2-1, the V gene TRBV7-3; TRBD2 agrees at 11 bases. The CDR3 has 16 amino acids. The trim removed 4 bases at V and 3 bases at J, leaving 5 bases unmatched. Germline-derived CDR1 and CDR2 are SGHTA and FQGTGA. For the CDR3, the DNA is TGTGCCAGCAGCTCCGAAACTAGCGGGAGCTACAATGAGCAGTTCTTC. It specifies CASSSETSGSYNEQFF.

The gene calls are TRBV15 and TRBJ1-2, with 7 positions matching TRBD1. V was pared by 1 base and J by 7 bases, with 9 bases of the junction left unmatched. The germline gives CDR1 LNHNV, CDR2 YYDKDF (reference sequence). This CDR3 is 15 amino acids long. CDR3 sequence (DNA): TGTGCCACCAGCAGAGGGGGGATCGACAGGGCTGGCTACACCTTC. The encoded protein is CATSRGGIDRAGYTF.

This clonotype was found many times. Here the CDR3 DNA reads TGTGCCAGCAGCTTGGCCTCACGCGGGGCAGCTTTCTTT. It codes for CASSLASRGAAFF. The gene calls are TRBV5-8 and TRBJ1-1, with TRBD1 as a possible D gene (5 bases). Germline V lookup: CDR1 SGHTS, CDR2 YDEGEE. The CDR3 sequence is 13 residues long. V shed 0 bases and J shed 10 bases, with 13 bases lying between them. The full variable domain, its missing parts supplied by reference TRBV5-8 and TRBJ1-1, is EAGVTQSPTHLIKTRGQQATLRCSPISGHTSVYWYQQALGLGLQFLLWYDEGEERNRGNFPPRFSGRQFPNYSSELNVNALELEDSALYLCASSLASRGAAFFGQGTRLTVV.

Comment on this clonotype: Since no conserved phenylalanine or tryptophan closes the CDR3, a read error is the likely cause. The DNA is omitted, as the CDR3 cannot be located on it reliably, and the CDR3 follows TCRdb's listing. This chain joins TRBV19 and TRBJ2-6; no check of the table's D call, TRBD1, against the DNA was made. The CDR3 numbers 8 amino acids, ends counted. The germline CDR1 and CDR2 sequences are LNHDA and SQIVND (reference sequence). CDR3 residues: CASSIPGQ.

Of note for this clonotype: Given a much more abundant clone one base away, this may be a read error. The V and J genes are TRBV20-1 and TRBJ2-5; D may correspond to TRBD1 or TRBD2 (5 bases each). This CDR3 has 16 residues. Per germline, CDR1 DFQATT and CDR2 SNEGSKA (reference sequence). The CDR3 loop reads CSTREIATGPQETQYF. CDR3 nucleotides: TGCAGTACTAGAGAGATAGCCACGGGGCCCCAAGAGACCCAGTACTTC.

This clonotype came up a few times. The chain links TRBV29-1 to TRBJ1-4, with D possibly matching TRBD1 (5 bases). The CDR3 consists of 14 residues. V was pared by 5 bases and J by 4 bases, with 14 bases between. The germline gives CDR1 SQVTM, CDR2 ANQGSEA. The CDR3 sequence is CSVLRDGRNEKLFF. Here the CDR3 DNA reads TGCAGCGTTCTCCGGGACGGGCGTAATGAAAAACTGTTTTTT.

This clonotype was recorded many times. The chain recombines TRBV20-1 with TRBJ2-2; TRBD2 aligns across 8 bases. Germline values: CDR1 DFQATT, CDR2 SNEGSKA (reference sequence). Trimming cost V 0 bases and J 1 base; bases outside gene matches: 4. The CDR3 consists of 16 residues. In DNA form, the CDR3 reads TGCAGTGCTAGAGACGCTAGCGGGTTGAACACCGGGGAGCTGTTTTTT. Protein product: CSARDASGLNTGELFF.

This clonotype was recorded many times. The chain uses TRBV19 and TRBJ1-6; 7 positions match TRBD1. Losses at the gene ends were 10 bases for V and 8 bases for J; bases not matched to a gene: 14. The CDR3 is 15 amino acids. Germline assignment: CDR1 LNHDA and CDR2 SQIVND (reference sequence). CDR3 sequence: CATRGTARGDSPLHF. The DNA for the CDR3 is TGTGCCACCAGGGGGACGGCGAGGGGGGATTCACCCCTCCACTTT.

The chain combines TRBV2 with TRBJ2-7, with D unclear. This CDR3 contains 14 residues. CDR1 and CDR2 from the germline V gene are SNHLY and FYNNEI. Trimming cost V 0 bases and J 0 bases, with 6 bases left between them. CDR3 in amino acids: CASSEARTSYEQYF. CDR3 bases: TGTGCCAGCAGTGAAGCCAGGACCTCCTACGAGCAGTACTTC.

This clonotype was picked up many times. CDR3 loop: CAWILDRGYGYTF. CDR3 bases: TGTGCCTGGATTTTGGACAGGGGATATGGCTACACCTTC. The V gene is TRBV30, the J gene TRBJ1-2; TRBD1 matches at 9 bases. The length of the CDR3 is 13 residues. Germline V gene sequence: CDR1 GTSNPN, CDR2 SVGIG (reference sequence). The V and J ends lost 4 bases and 5 bases, in that order; junction bases with no gene match: 5.

A few counts support this clonotype. V and J are TRBV11-2 and TRBJ2-7; 7 nucleotides match TRBD1. Trimming took 5 bases from V and 3 from J; bases not matched to a gene: 13. The CDR3 length is 16 residues. CDR1 is SGHAT, CDR2 FQNNGV, per germline. The CDR3 protein is CASSPLRDRGYYEQYF. In DNA form, the CDR3 reads TGTGCCAGCAGCCCCTTACGGGACAGAGGTTACTACGAGCAGTACTTC.

In its sample, this clonotype was seen once. Its ends do not fully match the called genes, so a read error is possible. The J gene is TRBJ1-5, the V gene TRBV7-2; TRBD1 agrees at 8 bases. From germline, CDR1 is SGHTA and CDR2 FQGNSA. The CDR3 sequence is 15 residues long. Here the CDR3 reads CASSQGSGGGQPQNF. As DNA, the CDR3 is TGTGCCAGCAGTCAGGGGTCAGGGGGCGGCCAGCCCCAGAACTTT. The full variable domain, its missing parts supplied by reference TRBV7-2 and TRBJ1-5, is GAGVSQSPSNKVTEKGKDVELRCDPISGHTALYWYRQSLGQGLEFLIYFQGNSAPDKSGLPSDRFSAERTGGSVSTLTIQRTQQEDSAVYLCASSQGSGGGQPQNFGDGTRLSIL.

Here the CDR3 reads CASSDGWGQDYGYTF. CDR3 in DNA: TGTGCCAGCAGTGATGGCTGGGGACAGGACTATGGCTACACCTTC. The chain has TRBV6-1 and TRBJ1-2, with 8 bases aligning to TRBD1. The germline gives CDR1 MNHNS, CDR2 SASEGT. This CDR3 is built from 15 residues. With V trimmed by 3 bases and J by 3 bases, 6 bases remained unmatched.

This clonotype was seen just once. V gene TRBV6-5 combines with J gene TRBJ1-5; no firm D call. Germline CDR1 is MNHEY and CDR2 is SVGAGI. Trimming removed 4 bases at V and 10 bases at J, with 14 bases between. This CDR3 comprises 13 residues. CDR3: CASSFPRSNPQHF. DNA for the CDR3: TGTGCCAGCAGTTTCCCCAGGTCGAACCCCCAGCATTTT.

The genes are TRBV7-9 and TRBJ2-7; D ambiguous. The ends were cut back, 5 bases at V and 4 bases at J, with 6 bases in the middle. The CDR3 extends over 11 amino acids. The germline CDR1 and CDR2 sequences are SEHNR and FQNEAQ (reference sequence). The CDR3 nucleotides read TGTGCCAGCAGCCCCCAATACGAGCAGTACTTC. This translates into CASSPQYEQYF.

The rearrangement links TRBV4-3 to TRBJ1-1; D perhaps matches TRBD1 (5 bases). This CDR3 is 16 amino acids long. The V end lost 1 base, the J end lost 3 bases, and 15 bases lay between the germline ends. Germline CDR1 is LGHNA and CDR2 is YSLEER. In DNA, the CDR3 is TGCGCCAGCAGCCAAGCAGGGCGTGCGGGTTACACTGAAGCTTTCTTT. Translating gives CASSQAGRAGYTEAFF.

This clonotype was counted many times. The chain couples TRBV5-4 to TRBJ2-5, with D perhaps being TRBD1 or TRBD2 (5 bases each). The CDR3 length is 12 residues. Germline CDR1 reads SGHNT; CDR2 reads YYREEE (reference sequence). Trimming left V 4 bases short and J 5 bases short, with 9 bases between. CDR3 residues: CASSDYRETQYF. As DNA, the CDR3 is TGTGCCAGCAGCGACTACAGGGAGACCCAGTACTTC.

This clonotype was detected only once. V is TRBV4-2 and J is TRBJ1-4, with TRBD1 matching 8 bases. The V and J ends lost 1 base and 7 bases, in that order; junction bases with no gene match: 5. Germline V gives CDR1 LGHNA, CDR2 YNFKEQ. The CDR3 sequence is 15 residues long. Here the CDR3 reads CASSQVTGVTEKLFF. The CDR3 nucleotides read TGTGCCAGCAGCCAAGTGACAGGGGTGACTGAAAAACTGTTTTTT.

The rearrangement uses TRBV5-1 and TRBJ1-2; 12 nucleotides agree with TRBD1. CDR1 is SGHRS and CDR2 is YFSETQ in the germline V gene. Trimming at V came to 2 bases and at J to 8 bases, leaving 7 bases not matched to a gene. The CDR3 consists of 15 residues. The CDR3 sequence is CASSLGTGGPSGYTF. The DNA for the CDR3 is TGCGCCAGCAGCTTAGGGACAGGGGGCCCCTCCGGCTACACCTTC.

A remark on this clonotype: A much larger clone sits a single nucleotide away, making a read error possible. CDR3 sequence: CAGRGNTIYF. CDR3 DNA: TGTGCCGGCAGAGGAAACACCATATATTTT. This chain joins TRBV2 and TRBJ1-3, with D unresolved. CDR3 size: 10 residues. Germline values: CDR1 SNHLY, CDR2 FYNNEI.

This clonotype was counted a few times. A much larger clone differs from this one at a single base, so this may be a read error. The genes are TRBV4-2 and TRBJ2-7; D is possibly TRBD1 (5 bases). The CDR3 runs 13 residues. Germline CDR1 is LGHNA and CDR2 is YNFKEQ. DNA for the CDR3: TGTGCCAGCGGCCACCAGGGTGACGACGAGCAGTACTTC. It yields the protein CASGHQGDDEQYF.

The chain uses TRBV15 and TRBJ2-7; D might be TRBD1 (5 bases). CDR1 LNHNV and CDR2 YYDKDF come from the germline V gene (reference sequence). Trimming shortened V by 1 base and J by 7 bases, and 14 bases separated the two germline ends. This CDR3 has 14 amino acids. CDR3 amino acids: CATSRGGPLGEQYF. Written as DNA, the CDR3 is TGTGCCACCAGCAGAGGGGGCCCCCTCGGGGAGCAGTACTTC.

The J gene is TRBJ2-7, the V gene TRBV7-2; D gene uncertain. The V end lost 1 base, the J end lost 3 bases, and 7 bases lay between the germline ends. This CDR3 spans 13 amino acids. The germline V gene has CDR1 SGHTA and CDR2 FQGNSA. CDR3: CASSLGLIYEQYF. The CDR3, as DNA: TGTGCCAGCAGCTTAGGACTGATCTACGAGCAGTACTTC.

This clonotype came up a few times. The chain combines TRBV20-1 with TRBJ2-3; 8 bases line up with TRBD1. The germline V gene has CDR1 DFQATT and CDR2 SNEGSKA (reference sequence). The CDR3 contains 15 residues. The V and J ends lost 2 bases and 3 bases, in that order; junction bases with no gene match: 7. Here the CDR3 reads CSARLDRGGTDTQYF. As DNA, the CDR3 is TGCAGTGCTAGACTTGACAGGGGCGGTACAGATACGCAGTATTTT.

The rearrangement uses TRBV15 and TRBJ1-1; D not certain. Germline CDR1 is LNHNV and CDR2 is YYDKDF (reference sequence). The CDR3 totals 14 residues. V lost 3 bases and J 0 bases, leaving 8 bases between the germline ends. The CDR3 DNA reads TGTGCCACCAGCAGCCCTCAAGTGAACACTGAAGCTTTCTTT. It yields the protein CATSSPQVNTEAFF.

This rearrangement joins TRBV24-1 to TRBJ2-2; D possibly corresponds to TRBD1 (6 bases). This CDR3 is 15 amino acids long. With 4 bases removed from V and 0 bases from J, the gap between germline ends came to 8 bases. CDR1 and CDR2 (germline): KGHDR, SFDVKD. CDR3 sequence reads: CATSETGANTGELFF. CDR3 nucleotides: TGTGCCACCAGTGAGACAGGAGCGAACACCGGGGAGCTGTTTTTT.

With regard to this clonotype: A junction end diverges from the germline sequence, so it may reflect a read error. This chain uses TRBV6-2 or TRBV6-3 with TRBJ2-2; D tentatively reads TRBD1 or TRBD2 (5 bases each). This CDR3 region has 20 residues. Looked up from germline, CDR1 is MNHEY and CDR2 is SVGEGT. CDR3 sequence: CASSYSKWDRRSVRTEELFF. CDR3 coding DNA: TGTGCCAGCAGTTACTCGAAGTGGGACCGCCGCTCGGTTCGGACCGAGGAGCTGTTTTTT.

The V and J genes are TRBV3-1 and TRBJ1-2; a possible D gene is TRBD1 (6 bases). Trimming shortened V by 1 base and J by 0 bases, and 18 bases separated the two germline ends. CDR1 is LGHDT and CDR2 is YNNKEL in the germline V gene (reference sequence). The CDR3 covers 18 residues. The CDR3 coding sequence is TGTGCCAGCAGCCAAGGATCGGGGGGCACCCTGACTAACTATGGCTACACCTTC. Protein sequence: CASSQGSGGTLTNYGYTF.

The gene calls are TRBV19 and TRBJ1-1; D call uncertain. Germline assignment: CDR1 LNHDA and CDR2 SQIVND (reference sequence). This CDR3 contains 13 residues. V lost 3 bases and J lost 1, with 6 bases in between. CDR3 sequence (DNA): TGTGCCAGTAGTATTTTCACGAACACTGAAGCTTTCTTT. It codes for CASSIFTNTEAFF.

This clonotype was counted ten times or more. The rearrangement links TRBV12-3 or TRBV12-4 to TRBJ1-1; D possibly corresponds to TRBD1 (5 bases). Trimming cost V 7 bases and J 3 bases, with 21 bases left between them. The CDR3 spans 16 residues. The CDR3, as DNA: TGTGCCAGCACCCTCATGGGGGGGGTCCCCCACACTGAAGCTTTCTTT. Its translation is CASTLMGGVPHTEAFF.